These 3 T cell receptor beta chains came from one sample sequenced in a study of technical replicates of blood from four donors. The data were produced by immunoSEQ multiplex PCR, yet TCRdb's version contains in-frame clones alone and is incomplete. The table lists around 100,000 clones, 96% of them singletons. Sequencing input: T cells isolated from PBMCs. Receptor source: a human donor in good health.

The gene calls are TRBV7-9 and TRBJ2-2; 9 positions agree with TRBD1. This CDR3 has 15 residues. J was trimmed by 6 bases and V by 3 bases; bases with no gene match: 5. Germline V gene lookup returns CDR1 SEHNR and CDR2 FQNEAQ (reference sequence). For the CDR3, the DNA is TGTGCCAGCAGCTTGGGGACAGGGTCGGCCGGGGAGCTGTTTTTT. Its translation is CASSLGTGSAGELFF.

DNA of the CDR3: TGTGCCAGCAGCCCGACTAGCGGTATATCCTACGAGCAGTACTTC. Protein: CASSPTSGISYEQYF. The V call is TRBV9, the J call TRBJ2-7, with 9 bases fitting TRBD2. The CDR3 runs 15 residues. J gave up 1 base and V 4 bases, and 6 bases lay outside the gene matches. CDR1 and CDR2 (germline): SGDLS, YYNGEE.

The chain couples TRBV2 to TRBJ2-7; 16 nucleotides line up with TRBD2. Trimming at V came to 7 bases and at J to 5 bases, leaving 8 bases not matched to a gene. Germline-derived CDR1 and CDR2 are SNHLY and FYNNEI. The CDR3 covers 16 residues. The CDR3 region is CASTPGGLAGGNEQYF. The CDR3 DNA sequence: TGTGCCAGCACTCCCGGGGGACTAGCGGGAGGGAACGAGCAGTACTTC.